These T cell receptor beta chains were read from a single sample in a study of T cells expressing NK-cell markers. TCRdb reprocessed the 5' RACE reads and reports one entry per CDR3 protein, with no DNA. This table lists approximately 460,000 distinct CDR3 sequences. The sequenced sample was blood T cells: a sorted CD56 or NKG2C T cell subset, CD4+ or CD8+ T cells, or bulk PBMC T cells (not recorded which). The receptors derive from a woman aged 18 to 75 in good health. Both conserved end residues are part of each CDR3.

v_gene	j_gene	len	CDR3aa
TRBV20-1	TRBJ2-3	15	CSARDWLRQGDTQYF
TRBV10-1	TRBJ2-1	15	CARHALPSEEGFQFF
TRBV27	TRBJ1-4	15	CASGEHRGGDEKLFF
TRBV5-4	TRBJ1-1	14	CASSGGQANTEAFF
TRBV5-1	TRBJ2-3	17	CASSLDSRGGALDTQYF
TRBV20-1	TRBJ2-3	15	CSASVPSTSTDTQYF
TRBV18	TRBJ2-1	13	CASSPLTPNEQFF
TRBV6-5	TRBJ1-1	15	CASSYLASGSTEAFF
TRBV28	TRBJ2-7	13	CASSFEGSYEQYF
TRBV29-1	TRBJ2-1	13	CSVVARSYNEQFF
TRBV18	TRBJ1-1	16	CASSPATGGIYTEAFF
TRBV12-3/TRBV12-4	TRBJ1-3	14	CASRRRGGGNTIYF
TRBV30	TRBJ2-1	13	CASEADSYNEQFF
TRBV12-3/TRBV12-4	TRBJ2-4	12	CASSPGTLLLYF
TRBV10-3	TRBJ2-7	13	CAIRGLAAGEQYF
TRBV4-3	TRBJ2-7	14	CASSQSRGPYEQYF
TRBV6-6	TRBJ2-3	12	CASSYRVPSLYF